This T cell receptor (beta chain) was found in a study of blood T cell repertoires in COVID-19. The V and J ends lost 3 bases and 4 bases respectively, with 16 bases between them. Germline assignment: CDR1 MNHNY and CDR2 SVGAGI (reference sequence). The CDR3 has 16 residues. Per the authors' pipeline: Amplifying reference gene primers gave estimates of nucleated cell counts. Clones were read by immunoSEQ multiplex PCR, and TCRdb kept only the in-frame ones, dropping some. V and J calls and clone size follow that table, whereas D and trimming were derived from the DNA. The sample records 150,000 or so clones, around 80% being singletons.

Source material: peripheral blood. The chain couples TRBV6-6 to TRBJ1-3; D may be TRBD1 (6 bases). The sequence came from an elderly woman with active or convalescent COVID-19. The CDR3 DNA reads TGTGCCAGCAGTTATCCGACAGGAACGGGCGGAAACACCATATATTTT. Residues: CASSYPTGTGGNTIYF.